The subject of this entry is one T cell receptor (beta chain). The antigen remains undetermined. Other DNA sequences from this sample encode an identical CDR3 as well. Deep was the level at which the assay was run. In the source study's methods: Junction-only immunoSEQ data arrived without quality scores, meaning filtering differed. Clones were read by immunoSEQ multiplex PCR, and TCRdb kept only the in-frame ones, dropping some. Clonal size and the V and J genes are those of that table, whereas D and trimming came from the DNA. The table has over a million clones, 70% to 80% seen once. The data were obtained in a study of shared clonotypes between healthy human individuals. The V gene's germline CDR1 is MDHEN and CDR2 SYDVKM. The CDR3 is 13 amino acids. Trimming shortened V by 5 bases and J by 3 bases, and 10 bases separated the two germline ends. General study findings and limits: Sequencing depth was a factor that was expected to affect clonotype sharing among donors.

This chain uses TRBV28 with TRBJ2-5; D is ambiguous. The sequencing sample was made of memory CD4+ T cells from PBMCs. This sample's subset: CD45RA-negative fraction. The sequence derives from a man younger than 35 in good health. Some clones in this sample may be carry-over from other donors' samples. The CDR3 protein is CASSLSGEETQYF. DNA for the CDR3: TGTGCCAGCAGTCTCAGTGGTGAAGAGACCCAGTACTTC. The full variable domain, with the rest looked up from reference TRBV28 and TRBJ2-5, is DVKVTQSSRYLVKRTGEKVFLECVQDMDHENMFWYRQDPGLGLRLIYFSYDVKMKEKGDIPEGYSVSREKKERFSLILESASTNQTSMYLCASSLSGEETQYFGPGTRLLVL.